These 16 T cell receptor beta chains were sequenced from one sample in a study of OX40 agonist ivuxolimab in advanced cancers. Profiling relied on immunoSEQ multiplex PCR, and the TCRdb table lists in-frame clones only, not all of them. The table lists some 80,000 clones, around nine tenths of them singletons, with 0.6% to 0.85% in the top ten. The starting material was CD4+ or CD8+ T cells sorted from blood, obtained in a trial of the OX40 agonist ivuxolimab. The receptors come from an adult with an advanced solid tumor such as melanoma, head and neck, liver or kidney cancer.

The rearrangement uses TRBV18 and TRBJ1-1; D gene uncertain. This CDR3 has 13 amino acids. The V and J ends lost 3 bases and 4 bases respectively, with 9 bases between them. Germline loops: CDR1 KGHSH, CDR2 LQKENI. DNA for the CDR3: TGTGCCAGCTCACCGATAGCTAGCACTGAAGCTTTCTTT. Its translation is CASSPIASTEAFF.

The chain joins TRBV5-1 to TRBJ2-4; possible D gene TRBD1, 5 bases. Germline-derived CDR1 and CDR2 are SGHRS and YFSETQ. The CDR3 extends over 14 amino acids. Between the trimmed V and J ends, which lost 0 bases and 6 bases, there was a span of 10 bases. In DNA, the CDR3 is TGCGCCAGCAGCTTGGAACTAACAGGAAACATTCAGTACTTC. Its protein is CASSLELTGNIQYF.

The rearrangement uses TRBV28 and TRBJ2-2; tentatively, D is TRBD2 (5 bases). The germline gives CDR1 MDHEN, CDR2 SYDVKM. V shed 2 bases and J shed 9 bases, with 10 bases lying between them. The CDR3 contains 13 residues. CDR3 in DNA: TGTGCCAGCAGTTTAAAAGCGGTCAGGGAGCTGTTTTTT. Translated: CASSLKAVRELFF.

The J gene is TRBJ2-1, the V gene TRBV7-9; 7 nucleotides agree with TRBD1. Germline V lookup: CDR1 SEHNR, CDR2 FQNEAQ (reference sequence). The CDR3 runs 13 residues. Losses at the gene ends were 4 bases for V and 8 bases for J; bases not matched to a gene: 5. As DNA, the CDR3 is TGTGCCAGCAGCTCCCCTACAGGGGATGAGCAGTTCTTC. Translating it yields CASSSPTGDEQFF.

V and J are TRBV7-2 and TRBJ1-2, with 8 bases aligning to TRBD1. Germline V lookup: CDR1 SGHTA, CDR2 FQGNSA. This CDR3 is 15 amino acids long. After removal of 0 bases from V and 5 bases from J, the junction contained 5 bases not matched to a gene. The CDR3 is CASSLAGQGTYGYTF. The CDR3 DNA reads TGTGCCAGCAGCTTAGCAGGACAGGGCACTTATGGCTACACCTTC.

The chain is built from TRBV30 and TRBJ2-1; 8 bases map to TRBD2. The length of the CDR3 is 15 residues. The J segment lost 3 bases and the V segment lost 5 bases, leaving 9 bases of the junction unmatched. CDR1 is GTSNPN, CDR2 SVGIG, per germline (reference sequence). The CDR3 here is CAWSLRGGFYNEQFF. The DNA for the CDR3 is TGTGCCTGGTCTTTACGGGGGGGGTTCTACAATGAGCAGTTCTTC.

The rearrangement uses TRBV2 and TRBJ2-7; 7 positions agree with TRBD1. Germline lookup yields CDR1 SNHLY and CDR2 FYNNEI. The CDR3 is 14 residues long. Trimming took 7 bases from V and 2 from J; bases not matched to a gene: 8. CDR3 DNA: TGTGCCAGCACCTCCGGGACAGCTCCCTACGAGCAGTACTTC. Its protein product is CASTSGTAPYEQYF.

CDR3 amino acids: CASSVAGAGGYETQYF. The CDR3 DNA reads as TGTGCCAGCAGCGTAGCCGGGGCGGGGGGGTATGAGACCCAGTACTTC. The rearrangement links TRBV9 to TRBJ2-5; 9 bases align to TRBD2. The CDR3 is made up of 16 amino acids. Looked up from germline, CDR1 is SGDLS and CDR2 is YYNGEE. The ends lost 0 bases at V and 5 bases at J; junction bases unmatched: 8.

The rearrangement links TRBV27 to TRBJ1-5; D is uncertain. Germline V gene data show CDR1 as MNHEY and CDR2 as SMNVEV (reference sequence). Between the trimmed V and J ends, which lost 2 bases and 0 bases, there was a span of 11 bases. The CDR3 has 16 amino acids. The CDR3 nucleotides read TGTGCCAGCAGTTTAGTGGGCACCAGTAGCAATCAGCCCCAGCATTTT. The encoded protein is CASSLVGTSSNQPQHF.

The CDR3 region is CASSPRESSYNSPLHF. The CDR3 coding sequence is TGTGCCAGCAGCCCCCGGGAGAGCTCCTATAATTCACCCCTCCACTTT. The chain carries TRBV9 and TRBJ1-6; D is unclear. The CDR3 spans 16 residues. CDR1 is SGDLS, CDR2 YYNGEE, per germline. With 4 bases removed from V and 0 bases from J, the gap between germline ends came to 11 bases.

CDR3 sequence: CASTARGSLDTQYF. Written as DNA, the CDR3 is TGTGCCAGTACTGCGCGCGGGTCTTTGGATACGCAGTATTTT. This chain joins TRBV19 and TRBJ2-3; D possibly corresponds to TRBD2 (5 bases). Germline values: CDR1 LNHDA, CDR2 SQIVND (reference sequence). Trimming took off 7 bases at V and 6 bases at J, with 17 bases between the two ends. The CDR3 is 14 residues long.

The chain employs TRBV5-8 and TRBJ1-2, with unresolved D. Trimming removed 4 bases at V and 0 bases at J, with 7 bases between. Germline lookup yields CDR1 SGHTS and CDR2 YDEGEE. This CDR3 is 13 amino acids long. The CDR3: CASSKLANYGYTF. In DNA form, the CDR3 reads TGTGCCAGCAGCAAACTAGCTAACTATGGCTACACCTTC.

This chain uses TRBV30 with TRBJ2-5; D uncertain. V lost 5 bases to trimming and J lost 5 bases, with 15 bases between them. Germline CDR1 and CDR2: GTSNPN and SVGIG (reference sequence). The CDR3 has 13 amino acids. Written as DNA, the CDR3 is TGTGCCTGGGCTATAGGGTTTGGGGAGACCCAGTACTTC. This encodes CAWAIGFGETQYF.

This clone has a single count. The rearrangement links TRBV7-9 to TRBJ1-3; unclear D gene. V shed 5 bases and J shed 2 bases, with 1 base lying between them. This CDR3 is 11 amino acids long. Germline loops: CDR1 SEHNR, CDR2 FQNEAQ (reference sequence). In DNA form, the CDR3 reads TGTGCCAGCAGCGCTGGAAACACCATATATTTT. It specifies CASSAGNTIYF.

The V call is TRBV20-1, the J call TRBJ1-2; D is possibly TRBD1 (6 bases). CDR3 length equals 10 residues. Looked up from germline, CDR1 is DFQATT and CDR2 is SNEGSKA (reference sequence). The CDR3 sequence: CRDHWGRYTF. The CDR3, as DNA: TGCAGGGACCATTGGGGGCGCTACACCTTC.

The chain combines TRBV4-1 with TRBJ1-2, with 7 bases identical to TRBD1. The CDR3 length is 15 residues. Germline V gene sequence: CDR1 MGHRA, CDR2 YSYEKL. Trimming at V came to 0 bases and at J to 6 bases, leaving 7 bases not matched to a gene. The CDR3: CASSQDHDREDGYTF. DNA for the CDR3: TGCGCCAGCAGCCAAGATCATGACAGGGAGGATGGCTACACCTTC.